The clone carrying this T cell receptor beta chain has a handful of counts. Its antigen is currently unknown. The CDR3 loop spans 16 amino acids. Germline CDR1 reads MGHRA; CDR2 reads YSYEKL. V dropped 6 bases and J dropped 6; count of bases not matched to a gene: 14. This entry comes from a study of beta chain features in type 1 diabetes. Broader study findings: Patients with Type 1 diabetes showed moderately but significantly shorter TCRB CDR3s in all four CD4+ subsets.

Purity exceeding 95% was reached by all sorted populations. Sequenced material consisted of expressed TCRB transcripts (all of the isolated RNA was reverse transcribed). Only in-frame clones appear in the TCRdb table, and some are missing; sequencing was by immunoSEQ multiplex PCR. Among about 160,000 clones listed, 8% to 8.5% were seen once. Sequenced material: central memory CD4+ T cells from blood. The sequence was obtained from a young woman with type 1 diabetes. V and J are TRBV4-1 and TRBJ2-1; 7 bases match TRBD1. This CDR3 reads CASRSVDRDETNEQFF. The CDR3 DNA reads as TGCGCCAGCAGATCCGTAGACAGGGACGAGACCAATGAGCAGTTCTTC.